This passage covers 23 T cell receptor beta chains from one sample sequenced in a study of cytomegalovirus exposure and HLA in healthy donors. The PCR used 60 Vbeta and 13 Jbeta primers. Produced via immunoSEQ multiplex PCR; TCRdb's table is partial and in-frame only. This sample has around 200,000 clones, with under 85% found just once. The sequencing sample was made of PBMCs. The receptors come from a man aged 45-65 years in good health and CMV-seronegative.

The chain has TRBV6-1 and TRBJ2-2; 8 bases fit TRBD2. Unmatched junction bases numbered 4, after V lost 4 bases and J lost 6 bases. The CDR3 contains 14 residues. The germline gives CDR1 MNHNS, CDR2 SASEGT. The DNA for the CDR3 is TGTGCCAGCAGTGCGGGAGGGGGGCCCGGGGAGCTGTTTTTT. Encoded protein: CASSAGGGPGELFF.

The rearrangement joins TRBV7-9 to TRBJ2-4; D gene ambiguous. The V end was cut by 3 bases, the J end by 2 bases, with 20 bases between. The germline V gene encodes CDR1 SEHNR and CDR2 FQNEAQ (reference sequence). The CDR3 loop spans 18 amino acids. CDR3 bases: TGTGCCAGCAGCTTCTTTCCCCCACGCGCTCGATCCAAAAACATTCAGTACTTC. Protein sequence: CASSFFPPRARSKNIQYF. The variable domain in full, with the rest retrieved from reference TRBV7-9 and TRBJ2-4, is DTGVSQNPRHKITKRGQNVTFRCDPISEHNRLYWYRQTLGQGPEFLTYFQNEAQLEKSRLLSDRFSAERPKGSFSTLEIQRTEQGDSAMYLCASSFFPPRARSKNIQYFGAGTRLSVL.

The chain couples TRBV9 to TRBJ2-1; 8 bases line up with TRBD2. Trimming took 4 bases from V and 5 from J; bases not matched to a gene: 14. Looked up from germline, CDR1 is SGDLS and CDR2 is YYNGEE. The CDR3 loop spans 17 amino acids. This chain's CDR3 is CASSPRPRSGAHNEQFF. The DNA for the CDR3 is TGTGCCAGCAGCCCTCGCCCCCGTAGCGGGGCCCACAATGAGCAGTTCTTC.

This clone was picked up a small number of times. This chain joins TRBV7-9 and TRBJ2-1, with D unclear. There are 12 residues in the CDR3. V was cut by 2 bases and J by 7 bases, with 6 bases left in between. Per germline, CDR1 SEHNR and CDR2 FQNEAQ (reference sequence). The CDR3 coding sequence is TGTGCCAGCAGCTTAAATATGAATGAGCAGTTCTTC. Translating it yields CASSLNMNEQFF. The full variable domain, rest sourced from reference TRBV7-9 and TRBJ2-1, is DTGVSQNPRHKITKRGQNVTFRCDPISEHNRLYWYRQTLGQGPEFLTYFQNEAQLEKSRLLSDRFSAERPKGSFSTLEIQRTEQGDSAMYLCASSLNMNEQFFGPGTRLTVL.

The CDR3 bases are TGTGCCAGTAGATCTACCGGGACAGGGATCTCCTACGAGCAGTACTTC. Residues: CASRSTGTGISYEQYF. The rearrangement links TRBV19 to TRBJ2-7, with TRBD1 matching 9 bases. Losses at the gene ends were 6 bases for V and 0 bases for J; bases not matched to a gene: 9. The CDR3 sequence is 16 residues long. Germline-derived CDR1 and CDR2 are LNHDA and SQIVND (reference sequence).

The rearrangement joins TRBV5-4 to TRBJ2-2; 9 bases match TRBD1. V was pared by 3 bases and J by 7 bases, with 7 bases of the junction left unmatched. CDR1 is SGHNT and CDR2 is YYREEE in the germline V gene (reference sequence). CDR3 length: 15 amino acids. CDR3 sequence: CASSYRDRDSGELFF. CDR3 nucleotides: TGTGCCAGCAGCTACCGGGACAGGGATAGCGGGGAGCTGTTTTTT.

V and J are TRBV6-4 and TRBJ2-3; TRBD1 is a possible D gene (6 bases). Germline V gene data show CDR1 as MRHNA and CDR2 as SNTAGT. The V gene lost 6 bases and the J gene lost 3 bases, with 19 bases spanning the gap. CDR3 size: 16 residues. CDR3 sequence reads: CASRRIRQVPTDTQYF. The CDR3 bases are TGTGCCAGCAGGCGAATTAGACAGGTCCCGACAGATACGCAGTATTTT.

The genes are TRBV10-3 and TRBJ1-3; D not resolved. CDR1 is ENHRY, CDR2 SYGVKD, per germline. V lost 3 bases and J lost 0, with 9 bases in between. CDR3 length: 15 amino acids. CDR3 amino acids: CAISDPASSGNTIYF. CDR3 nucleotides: TGTGCCATCAGTGACCCCGCGAGCTCTGGAAACACCATATATTTT.

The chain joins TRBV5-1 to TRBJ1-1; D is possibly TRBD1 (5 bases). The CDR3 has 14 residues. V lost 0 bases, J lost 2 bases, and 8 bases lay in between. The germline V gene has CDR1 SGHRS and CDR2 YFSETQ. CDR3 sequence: CASSLAGFNTEAFF. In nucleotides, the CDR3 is TGCGCCAGCAGCTTGGCAGGGTTCAACACTGAAGCTTTCTTT. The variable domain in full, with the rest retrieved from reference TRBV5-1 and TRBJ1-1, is KAGVTQTPRYLIKTRGQQVTLSCSPISGHRSVSWYQQTPGQGLQFLFEYFSETQRNKGNFPGRFSGRQFSNSRSEMNVSTLELGDSALYLCASSLAGFNTEAFFGQGTRLTVV.

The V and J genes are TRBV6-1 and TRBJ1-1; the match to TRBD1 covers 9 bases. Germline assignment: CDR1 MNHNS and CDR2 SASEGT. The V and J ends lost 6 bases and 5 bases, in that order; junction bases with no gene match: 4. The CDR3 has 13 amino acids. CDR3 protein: CASRNRGRTEAFF. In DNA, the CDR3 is TGTGCCAGCAGGAACAGGGGGCGAACTGAAGCTTTCTTT.

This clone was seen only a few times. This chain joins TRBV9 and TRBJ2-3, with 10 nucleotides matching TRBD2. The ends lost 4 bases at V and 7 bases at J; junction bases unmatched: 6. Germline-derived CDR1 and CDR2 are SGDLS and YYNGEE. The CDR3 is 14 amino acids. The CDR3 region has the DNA TGTGCCAGCAGCCCCAGGACTAGCGGCCATACGCAGTATTTT. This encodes CASSPRTSGHTQYF. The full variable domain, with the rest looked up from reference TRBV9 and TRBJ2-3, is DSGVTQTPKHLITATGQRVTLRCSPRSGDLSVYWYQQSLDQGLQFLIQYYNGEERAKGNILERFSAQQFPDLHSELNLSSLELGDSALYFCASSPRTSGHTQYFGPGTRLTVL.

DNA of the CDR3: TGTGCCACCAGCAGTCGGACTAGCGGCCTTGCGCGGCAGTACTTC. Translating it yields CATSSRTSGLARQYF. This chain connects TRBV15 to TRBJ2-5; 10 bases line up with TRBD2. The CDR3 contains 15 residues. The J segment lost 11 bases and the V segment lost 3 bases, leaving 12 bases of the junction unmatched. Germline CDR1 is LNHNV and CDR2 is YYDKDF (reference sequence).

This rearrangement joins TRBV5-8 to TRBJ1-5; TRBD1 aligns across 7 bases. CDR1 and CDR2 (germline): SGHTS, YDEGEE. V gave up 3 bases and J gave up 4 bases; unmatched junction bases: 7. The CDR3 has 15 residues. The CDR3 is CASSWGQLKNQPQHF. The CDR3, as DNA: TGTGCCAGCAGCTGGGGACAGTTGAAAAATCAGCCCCAGCATTTT. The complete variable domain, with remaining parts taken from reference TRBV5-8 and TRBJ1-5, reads EAGVTQSPTHLIKTRGQQATLRCSPISGHTSVYWYQQALGLGLQFLLWYDEGEERNRGNFPPRFSGRQFPNYSSELNVNALELEDSALYLCASSWGQLKNQPQHFGDGTRLSIL.

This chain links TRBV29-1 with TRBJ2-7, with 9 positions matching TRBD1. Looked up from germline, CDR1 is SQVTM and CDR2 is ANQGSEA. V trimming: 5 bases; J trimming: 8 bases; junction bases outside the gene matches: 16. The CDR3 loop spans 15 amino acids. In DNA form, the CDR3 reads TGCAGCGTTCCGTATAGTTACGCCGGACAGGGGAAGCAGTACTTC. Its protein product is CSVPYSYAGQGKQYF.

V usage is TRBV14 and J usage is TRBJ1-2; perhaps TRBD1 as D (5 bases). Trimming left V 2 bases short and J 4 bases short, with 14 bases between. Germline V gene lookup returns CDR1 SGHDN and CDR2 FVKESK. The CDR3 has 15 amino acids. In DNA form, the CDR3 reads TGTGCCAGCAGCCAACTAGGACATCTGATCTATGGCTACACCTTC. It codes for CASSQLGHLIYGYTF.

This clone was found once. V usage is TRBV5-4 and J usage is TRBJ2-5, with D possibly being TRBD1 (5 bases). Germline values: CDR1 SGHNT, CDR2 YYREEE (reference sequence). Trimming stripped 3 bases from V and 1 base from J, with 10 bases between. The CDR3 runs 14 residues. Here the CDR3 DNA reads TGTGCCAGCAGCTACGACAGACCCCAAGAGACCCAGTACTTC. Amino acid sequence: CASSYDRPQETQYF.

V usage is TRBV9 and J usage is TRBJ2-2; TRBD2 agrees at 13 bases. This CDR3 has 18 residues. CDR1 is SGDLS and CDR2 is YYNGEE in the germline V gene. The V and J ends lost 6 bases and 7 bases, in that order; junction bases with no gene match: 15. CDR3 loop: CASTPVLLAGGPNGELFF. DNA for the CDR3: TGTGCCAGCACCCCCGTATTACTAGCGGGAGGGCCGAACGGGGAGCTGTTTTTT.

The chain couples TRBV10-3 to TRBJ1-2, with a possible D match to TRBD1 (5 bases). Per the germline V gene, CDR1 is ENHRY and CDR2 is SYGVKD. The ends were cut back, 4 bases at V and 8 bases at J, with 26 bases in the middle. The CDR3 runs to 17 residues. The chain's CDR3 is CAISGPPDDRVLGGYTF. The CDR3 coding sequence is TGTGCCATCAGTGGACCGCCCGACGACAGAGTGCTGGGGGGCTACACCTTC.

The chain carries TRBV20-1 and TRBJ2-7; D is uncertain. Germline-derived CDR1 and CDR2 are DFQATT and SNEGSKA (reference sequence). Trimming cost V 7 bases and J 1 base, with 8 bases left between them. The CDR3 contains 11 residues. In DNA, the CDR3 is TGCAGTGGGCTAGAATCCTACGAGCAGTACTTC. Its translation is CSGLESYEQYF.

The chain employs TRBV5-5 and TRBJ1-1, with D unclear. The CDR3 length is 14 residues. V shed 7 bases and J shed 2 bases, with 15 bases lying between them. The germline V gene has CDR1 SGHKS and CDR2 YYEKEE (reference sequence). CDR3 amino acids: CASSATGSNTEAFF. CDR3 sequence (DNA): TGTGCCAGCTCCGCGACCGGGAGCAACACTGAAGCTTTCTTT.

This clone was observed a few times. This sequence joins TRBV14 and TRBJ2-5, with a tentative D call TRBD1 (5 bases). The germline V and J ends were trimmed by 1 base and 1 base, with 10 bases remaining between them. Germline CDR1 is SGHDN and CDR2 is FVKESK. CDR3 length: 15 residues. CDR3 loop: CASSQGGVGQETQYF. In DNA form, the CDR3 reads TGTGCCAGCAGCCAAGGGGGCGTCGGCCAAGAGACCCAGTACTTC.

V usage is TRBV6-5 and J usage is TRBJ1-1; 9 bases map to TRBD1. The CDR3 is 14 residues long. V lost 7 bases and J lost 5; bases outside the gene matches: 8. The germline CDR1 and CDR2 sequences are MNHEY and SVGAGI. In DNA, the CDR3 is TGTGCCAGCAAACCGGGACAGGGTTTGACTGAAGCTTTCTTT. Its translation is CASKPGQGLTEAFF.

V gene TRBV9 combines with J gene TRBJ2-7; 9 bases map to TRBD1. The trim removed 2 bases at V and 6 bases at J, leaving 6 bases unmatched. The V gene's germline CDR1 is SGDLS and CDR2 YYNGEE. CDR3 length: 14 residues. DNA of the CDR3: TGTGCCAGCAGCGTGGGACAGGGCGGGGTCGAGCAGTACTTC. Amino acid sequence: CASSVGQGGVEQYF. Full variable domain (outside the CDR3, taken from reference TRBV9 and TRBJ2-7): DSGVTQTPKHLITATGQRVTLRCSPRSGDLSVYWYQQSLDQGLQFLIQYYNGEERAKGNILERFSAQQFPDLHSELNLSSLELGDSALYFCASSVGQGGVEQYFGPGTRLTVT.